A single sample gave rise to the 29 T cell receptor beta chains below, sequenced in a study of beta chain features in type 1 diabetes (dated by TCRdb to the late 2010s). Libraries were prepared through the immunoSEQ multiplex PCR assay. All of the isolated RNA was reverse transcribed with the High Capacity cDNA Reverse Transcription Kit, so expressed TCRB transcripts were sequenced. TCRdb carries this immuneACCESS record with in-frame sequences only. Its versions omit some clonotypes, under half of them owing to an unresolved V gene in the studies checked, with the rest unexplained. The sample table shows over 700,000 clones, and 15% to 20% are seen once. The biggest ten clones account for 0.02% to 0.03% of the sample. Sequences were obtained from naive CD4+ T cells from blood. The meaning of the sample's cell subset or site label: true naive CD4+ T cells. Source of these receptors: a woman between 18 and 29 years old in good health.

There are a few counts of this clone. V and J are TRBV7-9 and TRBJ2-7; TRBD1 is a possible D gene (6 bases). V was clipped by 10 bases and J by 3 bases, with 10 bases between them. The germline gives CDR1 SEHNR, CDR2 FQNEAQ (reference sequence). This CDR3 has 11 amino acids. The DNA of the CDR3 is TGTGCCATCGCGACAGGCTACGAGCAGTACTTC. Protein sequence: CAIATGYEQYF.

V gene TRBV7-2 combines with J gene TRBJ2-2; TRBD1 might be the D (6 bases). Germline V gene lookup returns CDR1 SGHTA and CDR2 FQGNSA. Trimming took off 3 bases at V and 5 bases at J, with 19 bases between the two ends. This CDR3 has 17 residues. The CDR3 DNA reads TGTGCCAGCAGCTTTCGTAAAGGGACACCTCCAACCGGGGAGCTGTTTTTT. It is translated as CASSFRKGTPPTGELFF.

This clone appeared a few times. As DNA, the CDR3 is TGTGCCAGCAGCTTAGGTGCAGGCTATGGCTACACCTTC. Its translation: CASSLGAGYGYTF. This chain connects TRBV7-9 to TRBJ1-2; D ambiguous. Trimming shortened V by 1 base and J by 4 bases, and 7 bases separated the two germline ends. The CDR3 runs to 13 residues. Germline loops: CDR1 SEHNR, CDR2 FQNEAQ (reference sequence). The full variable domain, its missing parts supplied by reference TRBV7-9 and TRBJ1-2, is DTGVSQNPRHKITKRGQNVTFRCDPISEHNRLYWYRQTLGQGPEFLTYFQNEAQLEKSRLLSDRFSAERPKGSFSTLEIQRTEQGDSAMYLCASSLGAGYGYTFGSGTRLTVV.

V gene TRBV7-9 combines with J gene TRBJ2-7; D ambiguous. The germline V and J ends were trimmed by 3 bases and 2 bases, with 8 bases remaining between them. The CDR3 is 13 amino acids. Germline V gene sequence: CDR1 SEHNR, CDR2 FQNEAQ (reference sequence). DNA for the CDR3: TGTGCCAGCAGCTTCGGTCGCACCTACGAGCAGTACTTC. It specifies CASSFGRTYEQYF.

The rearrangement joins TRBV11-2 to TRBJ2-2; 7 bases fit TRBD1. From germline, CDR1 is SGHAT and CDR2 FQNNGV. The CDR3 contains 16 residues. The J segment lost 5 bases and the V segment lost 4 bases, leaving 10 bases of the junction unmatched. CDR3 bases: TGTGCCAGCAGCTCGCTCAGACAGGGTGTGACCGGGGAGCTGTTTTTT. Amino acids: CASSSLRQGVTGELFF. The full variable domain, its missing parts supplied by reference TRBV11-2 and TRBJ2-2, is EAGVAQSPRYKIIEKRQSVAFWCNPISGHATLYWYQQILGQGPKLLIQFQNNGVVDDSQLPKDRFSAERLKGVDSTLKIQPAKLEDSAVYLCASSSLRQGVTGELFFGEGSRLTVL.

V is TRBV9 and J is TRBJ2-2; D may be TRBD1 or TRBD2 (5 bases each). Germline V CDR1 and CDR2: SGDLS, YYNGEE. Trimming stripped 4 bases from V and 5 bases from J, with 15 bases between. The CDR3 extends over 15 amino acids. CDR3 protein: CASSPGGEGTGELFF. CDR3 in DNA: TGTGCCAGCAGCCCCGGAGGTGAGGGGACCGGGGAGCTGTTTTTT.

The chain couples TRBV2 to TRBJ2-5; 12 nucleotides align to TRBD2. The CDR3 has 17 residues. The ends lost 3 bases at V and 2 bases at J; junction bases unmatched: 7. Germline-derived CDR1 and CDR2 are SNHLY and FYNNEI. The chain's CDR3 is CASSDWLAGGRQETQYF. CDR3 sequence (DNA): TGTGCCAGCAGTGATTGGCTAGCGGGAGGGAGACAAGAGACCCAGTACTTC.

The table lists this clone with a few counts. The CDR3 DNA sequence: TGTGCCAGCAGTTCGGACAGCCTGGAGCAGTACTTC. Protein: CASSSDSLEQYF. The chain carries TRBV2 and TRBJ2-7; D might be TRBD1 (6 bases). Germline CDR1 and CDR2: SNHLY and FYNNEI. V lost 5 bases, J lost 7 bases, and 12 bases lay in between. The CDR3 is 12 residues long.

There are a few counts of this clone. The V call is TRBV13, the J call TRBJ2-7, with D unclear. CDR1 is PRHDT, CDR2 FYEKMQ, per germline (reference sequence). This CDR3 is 15 amino acids long. Trimming pared 0 bases from V and 1 base from J, leaving 10 bases between. The DNA for the CDR3 is TGTGCCAGCAGCTTAGGGACTGATGGGTCCTACGAGCAGTACTTC. The encoded protein is CASSLGTDGSYEQYF.

This clone appeared a few times. The chain employs TRBV7-9 and TRBJ2-5; no firm D call. Germline CDR1 and CDR2: SEHNR and FQNEAQ (reference sequence). The ends were cut back, 3 bases at V and 6 bases at J, with 11 bases in the middle. The CDR3 loop spans 13 amino acids. CDR3 in amino acids: CASSFEPLKTQYF. The CDR3 DNA follows: TGTGCCAGCAGCTTCGAGCCACTCAAGACCCAGTACTTC. Full variable domain (rest looked up from reference TRBV7-9 and TRBJ2-5): DTGVSQNPRHKITKRGQNVTFRCDPISEHNRLYWYRQTLGQGPEFLTYFQNEAQLEKSRLLSDRFSAERPKGSFSTLEIQRTEQGDSAMYLCASSFEPLKTQYFGPGTRLLVL.

J is TRBJ2-1 and V is TRBV6-5; 7 bases line up with TRBD2. J lost 4 bases, V lost 2 bases, and 5 bases had no gene match. The length of the CDR3 is 15 residues. The germline gives CDR1 MNHEY, CDR2 SVGAGI. The CDR3 sequence is CASSYLPSGYNEQFF. DNA for the CDR3: TGTGCCAGCAGTTACCTGCCTAGCGGTTACAATGAGCAGTTCTTC.

The chain couples TRBV28 to TRBJ2-1; 11 bases match TRBD2. The length of the CDR3 is 17 residues. With V trimmed by 1 base and J by 2 bases, 4 bases remained unmatched. Germline CDR1 MDHEN, CDR2 SYDVKM. The CDR3: CASSLFTSGRPYNEQFF. The CDR3 DNA follows: TGTGCCAGCAGTTTATTTACTAGCGGGAGACCCTACAATGAGCAGTTCTTC.

This clone has only a few counts. Other DNA sequences within the sample encode an identical CDR3. The V gene is TRBV5-1, the J gene TRBJ2-1; weak D call: TRBD1 (5 bases). V lost 0 bases, J lost 2 bases, and 6 bases lay in between. CDR1 and CDR2 from the germline V gene are SGHRS and YFSETQ. The CDR3 runs to 14 residues. The CDR3 DNA is TGCGCCAGCAGCTTGGGACAGACCTACAATGAGCAGTTCTTC. Translated, it gives CASSLGQTYNEQFF.

This chain links TRBV28 with TRBJ2-1; D unresolved. Germline-derived CDR1 and CDR2 are MDHEN and SYDVKM. This CDR3 region has 15 residues. With 6 bases removed from V and 6 bases from J, the gap between germline ends came to 18 bases. The CDR3 DNA is TGTGCCAGCAGGGGCTATCTCAGGAGTTTCAATGAGCAGTTCTTC. This codes for CASRGYLRSFNEQFF.

The V and J genes are TRBV4-3 and TRBJ2-1; possibly TRBD2 for D (5 bases). Looked up from germline, CDR1 is LGHNA and CDR2 is YSLEER. V was cut by 3 bases and J by 1 base, with 7 bases left in between. This CDR3 spans 14 amino acids. CDR3 DNA sequence: TGCGCCAGCAGCCAGAGAGGGTCCTACAATGAGCAGTTCTTC. Translating it yields CASSQRGSYNEQFF.

V usage is TRBV15 and J usage is TRBJ2-1; 7 nucleotides align to TRBD2. Germline CDR1 is LNHNV and CDR2 is YYDKDF (reference sequence). Trimming at V came to 1 base and at J to 12 bases, leaving 9 bases not matched to a gene. This CDR3 region has 14 residues. The DNA of the CDR3 is TGTGCCACCAGCAGAGGAGGGGACTACCCGTGGCAGTTCTTC. This encodes CATSRGGDYPWQFF.

This clone was picked up a small number of times. J is TRBJ2-3 and V is TRBV25-1; 8 nucleotides agree with TRBD1. This CDR3 spans 14 amino acids. Unmatched junction bases numbered 4, after V lost 4 bases and J lost 4 bases. From germline, CDR1 is MGHDK and CDR2 SYGVNS. The CDR3 nucleotides read TGTGCCAGCAGTGCTGCAGGGGGCGCAGATACGCAGTATTTT. It translates to CASSAAGGADTQYF. The whole variable domain, remainder taken from reference TRBV25-1 and TRBJ2-3, is EADIYQTPRYLVIGTGKKITLECSQTMGHDKMYWYQQDPGMELHLIHYSYGVNSTEKGDLSSESTVSRIRTEHFPLTLESARPSHTSQYLCASSAAGGADTQYFGPGTRLTVL.

This clone was detected a few times. The chain recombines TRBV6-5 with TRBJ2-5; D possibly corresponds to TRBD2 (6 bases). Germline loops: CDR1 MNHEY, CDR2 SVGAGI. V shed 8 bases and J shed 2 bases, with 18 bases lying between them. The CDR3 consists of 15 residues. CDR3 sequence (DNA): TGTGCCAGCTCTTCGGCTAGCGCAGGGCAAGAGACCCAGTACTTC. This codes for CASSSASAGQETQYF.

This clone was picked up a small number of times. The V call is TRBV4-3, the J call TRBJ1-2; perhaps TRBD1 as D (6 bases). The CDR3 has 14 residues. Trimming shortened V by 4 bases and J by 4 bases, and 13 bases separated the two germline ends. The germline V gene encodes CDR1 LGHNA and CDR2 YSLEER. CDR3 DNA sequence: TGCGCCAGCAGCCTTCAGAGGACAGTCTATGGCTACACCTTC. It codes for CASSLQRTVYGYTF.

The chain uses TRBV5-1 and TRBJ1-1; possible D gene TRBD1, 6 bases. Trimming shortened V by 4 bases and J by 7 bases, and 11 bases separated the two germline ends. Germline V lookup: CDR1 SGHRS, CDR2 YFSETQ. The CDR3 is 12 residues long. As DNA, the CDR3 is TGCGCCAGCAGCGTAGGGGGGAGTGAAGCTTTCTTT. The encoded protein is CASSVGGSEAFF.

In its sample, this clone was seen a few times. This chain connects TRBV2 to TRBJ2-3; D is possibly TRBD1 (6 bases). CDR3 size: 12 residues. Trimming cost V 6 bases and J 6 bases, with 10 bases left between them. Germline V CDR1 and CDR2: SNHLY, FYNNEI. CDR3 nucleotide sequence: TGTGCCAGCAGACTGACAGGTGATACGCAGTATTTT. It codes for CASRLTGDTQYF.

This clone came up a few times. The chain joins TRBV5-4 to TRBJ2-7; weak D call: TRBD2 (5 bases). Trimming pared 0 bases from V and 2 bases from J, leaving 15 bases between. The germline CDR1 and CDR2 sequences are SGHNT and YYREEE (reference sequence). The CDR3 contains 16 residues. Here the CDR3 DNA reads TGTGCCAGCAGCTTGGTAACGGGGAGCCTTCCCTACGAGCAGTACTTC. As protein: CASSLVTGSLPYEQYF.

The chain joins TRBV11-2 to TRBJ2-1; D may be TRBD2 (7 bases). This CDR3 region has 15 residues. CDR1 is SGHAT, CDR2 FQNNGV, per germline. V lost 5 bases and J lost 0, with 11 bases in between. The CDR3 DNA is TGTGCCAGCAGCCCGGGGGGCCGCTCCTACAATGAGCAGTTCTTC. The encoded protein is CASSPGGRSYNEQFF.

This clone was counted only a few times. V is TRBV9 and J is TRBJ1-2; tentatively, D is TRBD1 (6 bases). Germline lookup yields CDR1 SGDLS and CDR2 YYNGEE. The CDR3 contains 14 residues. V shed 2 bases and J shed 2 bases, with 10 bases lying between them. Here the CDR3 reads CASSVGQLNYGYTF. The CDR3 nucleotides are TGTGCCAGCAGCGTTGGACAGCTCAACTATGGCTACACCTTC. The whole variable domain, filled in from reference TRBV9 and TRBJ1-2, reads DSGVTQTPKHLITATGQRVTLRCSPRSGDLSVYWYQQSLDQGLQFLIQYYNGEERAKGNILERFSAQQFPDLHSELNLSSLELGDSALYFCASSVGQLNYGYTFGSGTRLTVV.

The chain employs TRBV11-1 and TRBJ2-2; D is ambiguous. The CDR3 is made up of 15 amino acids. Germline-derived CDR1 and CDR2 are SGHAT and FQDESV (reference sequence). The germline V and J ends were trimmed by 1 base and 7 bases, with 13 bases remaining between them. CDR3 sequence reads: CASSLGSSVSGELFF. DNA for the CDR3: TGTGCCAGCAGCTTAGGGTCAAGCGTAAGCGGGGAGCTGTTTTTT.

The chain has TRBV5-6 and TRBJ2-7; weak D call: TRBD1 (6 bases). The germline V gene encodes CDR1 SGHDT and CDR2 YYEEEE. V was clipped by 2 bases and J by 2 bases, with 8 bases between them. This CDR3 is built from 13 residues. CDR3 loop: CASSLRDTYEQYF. CDR3 DNA: TGTGCCAGCAGCTTACGGGACACCTACGAGCAGTACTTC.

This clone turned up a few times. The chain employs TRBV7-2 and TRBJ2-5; D is ambiguous. Germline-derived CDR1 and CDR2 are SGHTA and FQGNSA. The CDR3 extends over 14 amino acids. Trimming took 5 bases from V and 5 from J, leaving 15 bases between them. The CDR3 DNA follows: TGTGCCAGCAGCCCCCGGGCTAGTGGGGAGACCCAGTACTTC. It specifies CASSPRASGETQYF.

V and J are TRBV5-4 and TRBJ2-2; the match to TRBD2 covers 9 bases. Germline trimming cut 0 bases from V and 6 bases from J; bases unmatched to any gene: 3. Germline V CDR1 and CDR2: SGHNT, YYREEE (reference sequence). The CDR3 is 15 residues long. The CDR3 coding sequence is TGTGCCAGCAGCTTGGGCGGGAGGGCCCCCGGGGAGCTGTTTTTT. Amino acid sequence: CASSLGGRAPGELFF.

This chain uses TRBV7-2 with TRBJ2-5; no definite D call. This CDR3 comprises 16 residues. Trimming pared 0 bases from V and 2 bases from J, leaving 13 bases between. Germline V gene lookup returns CDR1 SGHTA and CDR2 FQGNSA. The CDR3 reads CASSLASARGQETQYF. CDR3 sequence (DNA): TGTGCCAGCAGCTTAGCAAGTGCCCGAGGTCAAGAGACCCAGTACTTC.